This T cell receptor (beta chain) was profiled in a study of vaccination effects on CD4 cells after COVID-19. General study points: Late post-vaccination samples showed marked contraction of infection- and vaccine-induced clones.

Concerning this clone: Its cognate antigen is unknown.

Before sequencing took place, the ViraFEST assay used viral peptide pools to expand antigen-specific CD4+ T cells. It was after roughly 11 days of culture that CD4+ T cells were isolated. Every participant took two doses of the BNT162b2 or mRNA-1273 vaccine. Supplemented with 7.5 to 10 IU/ml IL-2 and 7.5 to 10 ug/ml peptides, around 2 million PBMC per well were kept in culture. Here immunoSEQ multiplex PCR was the method, and the copy in TCRdb shows in-frame clones only, minus some. The sample records roughly 16,000 clones, approximately 80% being singletons. The CDR3 runs to 14 residues. The V end lost 3 bases, the J end lost 3 bases, and 12 bases lay between the germline ends. Germline V CDR1 and CDR2: ENHRY, SYGVKD.

The sequence came from a human donor who received a COVID-19 vaccine. J is TRBJ2-7 and V is TRBV10-3, with D possibly TRBD1 on 6 matching bases. The sequences come from CD4+ T cells from PBMCs cultured with HCoV-NL63 spike peptides, collected after COVID-19 vaccination. This CDR3 reads CAISDPGQNYEQYF. The CDR3 DNA sequence: TGTGCCATCAGTGATCCGGGACAAAACTACGAGCAGTACTTC.